This T cell receptor beta chain came from a study of T cells in Graves' hyperthyroidism and ophthalmopathy. Germline CDR1 is SGHRS and CDR2 is YFSETQ. The CDR3 length is 15 residues. V was cut by 2 bases and J by 1 base, with 9 bases left in between. It was RNA transcripts that yielded the amplified TCR beta CDR3 regions. RT-PCR in the first round (using the HTBI primer set) targeted the TCR CDR3. One entry per CDR3 protein, called by TCRdb with MiXCR from the multiplex PCR reads. The table has around 350,000 distinct CDR3 sequences, about 20% seen once; the top ten hold around 3.4%. Study-wide points: Most thyroid clonotypes expanded above 0.001 appeared in blood too.

In the case of this clonotype: Its antigen remains unknown.

The clonotype comes from a woman in her late teens or twenties with Graves' hyperthyroidism. Material: blood. This rearrangement joins TRBV5-1 to TRBJ2-2, with no clear D. This CDR3 is CASSLRNGNTGELFF. The CDR3 bases are TGCGCCAGCAGCTTACGGAATGGGAACACCGGGGAGCTGTTTTTT.